Below, 18 T cell receptor beta chains from the same sample are listed, as sequenced in a study of tumor-infiltrating lymphocytes in primary liver carcinoma (TCRdb year 2017). Total RNA and DNA were co-extracted from about 20-30 mg of bulk tissue with the AllPrep DNA/RNA mini kit, without cell sorting. The run used an Illumina HiSeq 2500. Using a constant-region primer and ProtoScript II reverse transcriptase, TCRbeta-specific cDNA was reverse-transcribed from roughly 460 ng total RNA. TCRbeta libraries were built with three nested multiplex PCR rounds, a slightly modified ARM-PCR procedure. Each of the first two PCR rounds ran for nine to eleven cycles and used multiplex TRBV1-TRBV30 forward primers together with a Cbeta reverse primer. The raw public reads went through TCRdb reprocessing: fastp at Q25, MiXCR clone calling, in-frame beta chains kept. Rows with one shared CDR3 protein collapse into an entry with the most common genes and DNA. For this sample there are some 110,000 distinct CDR3 sequences; 55% to 75% appear just once. Around 8.2% of the sample is held by the ten biggest clonotypes.

Specimen: liver tumor tissue from sampling region 3. The intended sense of this specimen's cell subset or site label: tumor region T3, left-lateral pole. The receptors stem from an older woman with primary liver carcinoma and hepatitis B virus infection.

This clonotype was observed at least ten times. This chain uses TRBV12-3 or TRBV12-4 with TRBJ1-1, with D unresolved. This CDR3 comprises 15 residues. The V end lost 1 base, the J end lost 1 base, and 10 bases lay between the germline ends. For the CDR3, the DNA is TGTGCCAGCAGTTTAGGCAGGCGGGGGAACACTGAAGCTTTCTTT. Amino acid sequence: CASSLGRRGNTEAFF.

In its sample, this clonotype was seen many times. V and J are TRBV28 and TRBJ2-7; TRBD2 agrees at 8 bases. The CDR3 is made up of 15 amino acids. With 7 bases clipped from V and 3 bases from J, the junction kept 11 bases outside the gene matches. CDR1 is MDHEN and CDR2 is SYDVKM in the germline V gene. CDR3 in DNA: TGTGCCAGCACTCCCGGGGGGGTCCCTCTCTACGAGCAGTACTTC. It encodes CASTPGGVPLYEQYF.

The rearrangement links TRBV21-1 to TRBJ1-1. TRBV21-1 is recorded as a pseudogene. The CDR3 consists of 18 residues. This CDR3 reads CASSKALRGGLWNTEAFF. CDR3 DNA sequence: TGTGCCAGCAGCAAAGCACTTAGAGGTGGTCTTTGGAACACTGAAGCTTTCTTT.

This clonotype was found once. The J gene is TRBJ2-1, the V gene TRBV11-3; TRBD2 might be the D (5 bases). CDR3 length: 16 amino acids. Germline V CDR1 and CDR2: SGHNT, YENEEA. Trimming pared 5 bases from V and 15 bases from J, leaving 29 bases between. In DNA, the CDR3 is TGTGCCAGCAGCCGACTACACACCGAGGTTGCCAATGGGCGGTTCTTC. Protein: CASSRLHTEVANGRFF.

About this clonotype: A much larger clonotype is one base distant, so this may be a read error. This sequence joins TRBV7-9 and TRBJ2-3; D uncertain. The germline V gene encodes CDR1 SEHNR and CDR2 FQNEAQ (reference sequence). Trimming left V 5 bases short and J 2 bases short, with 11 bases between. This CDR3 region has 14 residues. CDR3 nucleotides: TGTGCCAGCAGCCAATCGGCATCCACAGATACGCAGTATTTT. The encoded protein is CASSQSASTDTQYF.

Concerning this clonotype itself: This may be a read error: a much more frequent sequence differs by one nucleotide. The chain links TRBV10-1 to TRBJ2-5, with D unclear. V was trimmed by 7 bases and J by 2 bases, leaving 11 bases between them. This CDR3 has 13 amino acids. Germline CDR1 is WNHNN and CDR2 is SYGVQD (reference sequence). This CDR3 reads CASNLDLQETQYF. CDR3 in DNA: TGCGCCAGCAATCTGGACCTTCAAGAGACCCAGTACTTC.

Points on this clonotype: The junction and the germline gene differ at one end; a read error may be behind it. The J gene is TRBJ2-1, the V gene TRBV29-1; 9 bases agree with TRBD1. This CDR3 contains 12 residues. The germline gives CDR1 SQVTM, CDR2 ANQGSEA. The CDR3 DNA reads as TGCAGCGTTGGGGGACAGGGAGATGAGCAGTCCTTC. It specifies CSVGGQGDEQSF.

With regard to this clonotype: This likely comes from a read error, as the CDR3 has no conserved phenylalanine or tryptophan at its end. CDR3 DNA: TGTGCCAGCAGTGCCGGGCCCAGGGGGAACACTGAAGCTTTCTAT. Protein: CASSAGPRGNTEAFY. The chain is built from TRBV6-5 and TRBJ1-1; TRBD1 is a possible D gene (6 bases). The CDR3 spans 15 residues. V lost 5 bases to trimming and J lost 1 base, with 14 bases between them. Germline lookup yields CDR1 MNHEY and CDR2 SVGAGI.

Many counts were recorded for this clonotype. V and J are TRBV5-1 and TRBJ1-5; 10 bases match TRBD1. V trimming: 7 bases; J trimming: 5 bases; junction bases outside the gene matches: 9. Germline CDR1 and CDR2: SGHRS and YFSETQ. This CDR3 region has 15 residues. The CDR3 spells CASSIGQGGHQPQHF. The CDR3, as DNA: TGCGCCAGCTCGATCGGACAGGGGGGCCATCAGCCCCAGCATTTT. The full variable domain, rest sourced from reference TRBV5-1 and TRBJ1-5, is KAGVTQTPRYLIKTRGQQVTLSCSPISGHRSVSWYQQTPGQGLQFLFEYFSETQRNKGNFPGRFSGRQFSNSRSEMNVSTLELGDSALYLCASSIGQGGHQPQHFGDGTRLSIL.

Turning to this clonotype: A much bigger clone sits one base away, suggesting this may be a read error. The V call is TRBV6-1, the J call TRBJ2-1, with 13 bases matching TRBD2. The trim removed 8 bases at V and 5 bases at J, leaving 6 bases unmatched. The CDR3 is made up of 15 amino acids. CDR1 and CDR2 (germline): MNHNS, SASEGT. CDR3 region: CASARLAGGNNEQFF. CDR3 nucleotides: TGTGCCAGCGCCCGACTAGCGGGAGGCAACAATGAGCAGTTCTTC.

The chain couples TRBV6-1 to TRBJ1-3; D unclear. Trimming stripped 2 bases from V and 10 bases from J, with 18 bases between. Germline lookup yields CDR1 MNHNS and CDR2 SASEGT. The CDR3 totals 15 residues. The CDR3 spells CASSEKAASGDTIYF. The DNA for the CDR3 is TGTGCCAGCAGTGAAAAGGCGGCCTCTGGAGATACCATATATTTT.

The chain recombines TRBV28 with TRBJ2-7, with D possibly matching TRBD1 (6 bases). The germline CDR1 and CDR2 sequences are MDHEN and SYDVKM. The CDR3 runs to 13 residues. CDR3 in DNA: TGTAGCAGGAGCTTGACAGGCGTCGGGGAGCAGTACTTC. Translating it yields CSRSLTGVGEQYF.

Turning to this clonotype: A much larger clone sits a single nucleotide away, making a read error possible. The gene calls are TRBV4-2 and TRBJ2-7, with D possibly being TRBD1 (6 bases). The CDR3 runs 15 residues. Germline assignment: CDR1 LGHNA and CDR2 YNFKEQ. The CDR3, as DNA: TGTGCCAGCAGCCAAAGTAAAACAGGGCCCTACGAGCGGTACTTC. Translating gives CASSQSKTGPYERYF.

In its sample, this clonotype was seen once. A much larger clone lies one base from this, so it may be a read error. The J gene is TRBJ2-3, the V gene TRBV7-9; 12 nucleotides align to TRBD2. The CDR3 length is 15 residues. Germline assignment: CDR1 SEHNR and CDR2 FQNEAQ (reference sequence). CDR3 bases: TGTGCCAACAGCTTAAGGACTAGCGGGGCAGATACGCAGTATTTT. Residues: CANSLRTSGADTQYF.

The chain recombines TRBV11-3 with TRBJ2-1; tentative D call: TRBD2 (5 bases). Germline values: CDR1 SGHNT, CDR2 YENEEA. The V gene lost 5 bases and the J gene lost 8 bases, with 25 bases spanning the gap. The CDR3 has 17 residues. The CDR3 here is CASSLGRRKWGVDEQFF. In DNA form, the CDR3 reads TGTGCCAGCAGCCTAGGTCGGAGGAAGTGGGGTGTCGATGAGCAGTTCTTC.

Turning to this clonotype: Compared with germline, one end of the junction differs, possibly owing to a read error. The chain joins TRBV18 to TRBJ2-1; the D is unclear. CDR1 is KGHSH and CDR2 is LQKENI in the germline V gene. The CDR3 sequence is 14 residues long. DNA for the CDR3: TGTGTCAGCTCACCACAAGGTTGGCTCGATGAGCAGTTCTTC. The encoded protein is CVSSPQGWLDEQFF.

The table lists this clonotype with a few counts. The germline gene is not matched at one end of the junction; a read error may be the cause. This chain links TRBV6-5 with TRBJ1-6; tentative D call: TRBD1 (6 bases). CDR1 and CDR2 from the germline V gene are MNHEY and SVGAGI. CDR3 length: 16 amino acids. CDR3 in amino acids: CASSYSRRRGDSPLRF. CDR3 DNA sequence: TGTGCCAGCAGTTACTCGAGACGAAGGGGGGATTCACCCCTCCGCTTT.

The V and J genes are TRBV20-1 and TRBJ1-2, with 10 nucleotides matching TRBD1. The CDR3 runs to 14 residues. Germline CDR1 DFQATT, CDR2 SNEGSKA (reference sequence). V shed 2 bases and J 4 bases; nucleotides not matched to a gene: 4. The CDR3 protein is CSARLTGGIYGYTF. CDR3 nucleotide sequence: TGCAGTGCTAGACTGACAGGGGGCATCTATGGCTACACCTTC.